This passage covers 3 T cell receptor beta chains from one sample sequenced in a study of neurological immune-mediated disorders. One entry per CDR3 protein, called by TCRdb with MiXCR from the 5' RACE reads. Of 50,000 to 70,000 distinct CDR3 sequences detected, over 9.5% appear once; the ten largest clones hold around a tenth. Sequenced input: PBMCs. Source of these receptors: a woman aged 60-70 years with HTLV-1-associated myelopathy (HAM/TSP).

At least ten counts were recorded for this clonotype. CDR3: CATSRDPGPSYEQYF. The DNA for the CDR3 is TGTGCCACCAGCAGAGATCCTGGACCTTCCTACGAGCAGTACTTC. The chain is built from TRBV15 and TRBJ2-7; no clear D gene. The V and J ends lost 0 bases and 1 base respectively, with 10 bases between them. In germline, CDR1 is LNHNV, CDR2 YYDKDF (reference sequence). This CDR3 spans 15 amino acids.

This clonotype was counted ten times or more. This chain links TRBV9 with TRBJ1-3; D ambiguous. The CDR3 extends over 15 amino acids. The V end lost 4 bases, the J end lost 4 bases, and 15 bases lay between the germline ends. Germline lookup yields CDR1 SGDLS and CDR2 YYNGEE. CDR3 region: CASSPPGRQGNTIYF. The CDR3 bases are TGTGCCAGCAGCCCACCAGGACGGCAGGGAAACACCATATATTTT. The full variable domain, rest sourced from reference TRBV9 and TRBJ1-3, is DSGVTQTPKHLITATGQRVTLRCSPRSGDLSVYWYQQSLDQGLQFLIQYYNGEERAKGNILERFSAQQFPDLHSELNLSSLELGDSALYFCASSPPGRQGNTIYFGEGSWLTVV.

There are many counts of this clonotype. The chain joins TRBV27 to TRBJ2-1; 9 bases agree with TRBD2. The V segment lost 3 bases and the J segment 4 bases; nucleotides outside the gene matches: 4. The CDR3 extends over 15 amino acids. CDR1 is MNHEY and CDR2 is SMNVEV in the germline V gene (reference sequence). The CDR3 DNA reads TGTGCCAGCAGTTTGGCTAGCGGGGTATACAATGAGCAGTTCTTC. Its protein is CASSLASGVYNEQFF.